Listed below are T cell receptor beta chains from one sample, sequenced in a study of CD8+CD57+ T cells in acquired aplastic anemia. MiXCR was run by TCRdb on the reads, yielding one entry per CDR3 protein. The data hold about 200,000 distinct CDR3 sequences, with about half observed a single time. The sequencing input was sorted CD4+, CD8+, or CD8+CD57+ T cells (not recorded which) from PBMCs. These receptors all stem from a human donor with aplastic anemia. Each CDR3 is given with its conserved first and last residue. Each record gives: CDR3 DNA, CDR3 protein, V gene, clone size, J gene, D gene. D genes are given only for firm matches. Size is omitted from some rows. Given values are once, few, many or a class for expanded clones.

CDR3 DNA: TGTGCCAGCAGTGATAGAGGGACGGCGATCGCTGAAGCTTTCTTT
CDR3 protein: CASSDRGTAIAEAFF
V gene: TRBV6-6
clone size: NA
J gene: TRBJ1-1
D gene: NA

CDR3 DNA: TGCGCCAGCAGCTTGCAGTTATTGAACACTGAAGCTTTCTTT
CDR3 protein: CASSLQLLNTEAFF
V gene: TRBV5-1
clone size: many
J gene: TRBJ1-1
D gene: NA

CDR3 DNA: TGTGCCAGCAGTGGGGGACTTCAGCCCCAGCATTTT
CDR3 protein: CASSGGLQPQHF
V gene: TRBV12-3/TRBV12-4
clone size: many
J gene: TRBJ1-5
D gene: NA

CDR3 DNA: TGTGCCAGCAGTTTAGGCAGGGGGCGCGGCTACACCTTC
CDR3 protein: CASSLGRGRGYTF
V gene: TRBV11-3
clone size: NA
J gene: TRBJ1-2
D gene: TRBD1

CDR3 DNA: TGTGCCAGCAGCTACCCTTTCGGGCCCTACGAGCAGTACTTC
CDR3 protein: CASSYPFGPYEQYF
V gene: TRBV7-2
clone size: NA
J gene: TRBJ2-7
D gene: NA

CDR3 DNA: TGTGCCAGCAGTTCCTCTAGCGGAATCACAGATACGCAGTATTTT
CDR3 protein: CASSSSSGITDTQYF
V gene: TRBV2
clone size: many
J gene: TRBJ2-3
D gene: TRBD2

CDR3 DNA: TGCGCCAGCAGCCACAGAGGGGCGATGACCTTTCCAGATACGCAGTATTTT
CDR3 protein: CASSHRGAMTFPDTQYF
V gene: TRBV5-1
clone size: NA
J gene: TRBJ2-3
D gene: NA

CDR3 DNA: TGTGCCAGCACCGGTTCCCGACAGGTGAACACTGAAGCTTTCTTT
CDR3 protein: CASTGSRQVNTEAFF
V gene: TRBV2
clone size: NA
J gene: TRBJ1-1
D gene: NA

CDR3 DNA: TGTGCCAGTAGTATAGCGAGGGACACTGAAGCTTTCTTT
CDR3 protein: CASSIARDTEAFF
V gene: TRBV19
clone size: once
J gene: TRBJ1-1
D gene: NA

CDR3 DNA: TGTGCCAGCAGCTTAGCATTAGGCAGCTACGAGCAGTACTTC
CDR3 protein: CASSLALGSYEQYF
V gene: TRBV11-2
clone size: many
J gene: TRBJ2-7
D gene: NA

CDR3 DNA: TGTGCCAGCAGCCACTATCGGACAGGGGGCGTTGGCTACACCTTC
CDR3 protein: CASSHYRTGGVGYTF
V gene: TRBV3-1
clone size: many
J gene: TRBJ1-2
D gene: TRBD1

CDR3 DNA: TGTGCCACCGGGAGGGGCCTTAGCAATCAGCCCCAGCATTTT
CDR3 protein: CATGRGLSNQPQHF
V gene: TRBV6-1
clone size: many
J gene: TRBJ1-5
D gene: NA

CDR3 DNA: TGTGCCAGCCCTGAGTCGAACACTGAAGCTTTCTTT
CDR3 protein: CASPESNTEAFF
V gene: TRBV9
clone size: NA
J gene: TRBJ1-1
D gene: NA

CDR3 DNA: TGTGCCAGTAGTATAGGGGGAAGGGGGGACATTCAGTACTTC
CDR3 protein: CASSIGGRGDIQYF
V gene: TRBV19
clone size: many
J gene: TRBJ2-4
D gene: NA

CDR3 DNA: TGTGCCAGCAGCCCGCGGGGACAGGGGGATAATTCACCCCTCCACTTT
CDR3 protein: CASSPRGQGDNSPLHF
V gene: TRBV6-6
clone size: many
J gene: TRBJ1-6
D gene: TRBD1

CDR3 DNA: TGTGCCAGCAGTCCCCCCGGGACGGGAGCGATAGACACCTTC
CDR3 protein: CASSPPGTGAIDTF
V gene: TRBV12-3/TRBV12-4
clone size: many
J gene: TRBJ1-2
D gene: NA

CDR3 DNA: TGTGCCACCAGTTTCTGGGCGGGGAAGGGCTACACCTTC
CDR3 protein: CATSFWAGKGYTF
V gene: TRBV24-1
clone size: NA
J gene: TRBJ1-2
D gene: NA

CDR3 DNA: TGTGCCAGCAGTTCGATATTTGTGAACACTGAAGCTTTCTTT
CDR3 protein: CASSSIFVNTEAFF
V gene: TRBV28
clone size: NA
J gene: TRBJ1-1
D gene: NA

CDR3 DNA: TGTGCCACCAGCAGAGGGCCCCCCGCAGGGAGCAATCAGCCCCAGCATTTT
CDR3 protein: CATSRGPPAGSNQPQHF
V gene: TRBV15
clone size: many
J gene: TRBJ1-5
D gene: NA

CDR3 DNA: TGCAGTGCTAGAGACAGGGCAGCAAGAGCTTTCTTT
CDR3 protein: CSARDRAARAFF
V gene: TRBV20-1
clone size: NA
J gene: TRBJ1-1
D gene: NA

CDR3 DNA: TGTGCCAGCAGGAAGGGACAGGTCTCTGGGGCCAACGTCCTGACTTTC
CDR3 protein: CASRKGQVSGANVLTF
V gene: TRBV6-1
clone size: NA
J gene: TRBJ2-6
D gene: TRBD1

CDR3 DNA: TGCGCCAGCAGCCAAGATGGGAGGGGGCAGGGAGGAATTCGGGGGTACGAGCAGTACTTC
CDR3 protein: CASSQDGRGQGGIRGYEQYF
V gene: TRBV4-1
clone size: many
J gene: TRBJ2-7
D gene: NA

CDR3 DNA: TGTGCCAGCAGTACCGGGGAGGGCACAGATACGCAGTATTTT
CDR3 protein: CASSTGEGTDTQYF
V gene: TRBV7-3
clone size: NA
J gene: TRBJ2-3
D gene: NA

CDR3 DNA: TGCAGTGCTAGAGACCCGTGGCAGCTAACTTATGGCTACACCTTC
CDR3 protein: CSARDPWQLTYGYTF
V gene: TRBV20-1
clone size: once
J gene: TRBJ1-2
D gene: NA

CDR3 DNA: TGTGCCAGCAGCTTAACAGATACGCAGTATTTT
CDR3 protein: CASSLTDTQYF
V gene: TRBV7-8
clone size: many
J gene: TRBJ2-3
D gene: NA

CDR3 DNA: TGTGCCAGCACCTATCCGGGGAGGGACGAGCAGTACTTC
CDR3 protein: CASTYPGRDEQYF
V gene: TRBV6-5
clone size: NA
J gene: TRBJ2-7
D gene: TRBD2

CDR3 DNA: TGTGCCAGTAGTAGGGACAGGGTGGACCAAGAGACCCAGTACTTC
CDR3 protein: CASSRDRVDQETQYF
V gene: TRBV19
clone size: many
J gene: TRBJ2-5
D gene: TRBD1

CDR3 DNA: TGCAGTGCTATTTTTAGCTCTGGAAACACCATATATTTT
CDR3 protein: CSAIFSSGNTIYF
V gene: TRBV20-1
clone size: many
J gene: TRBJ1-3
D gene: NA

CDR3 DNA: TGTGCCAGTAGTCAACAGGGGGGGCTAAATGATGAGCAGTTCTTC
CDR3 protein: CASSQQGGLNDEQFF
V gene: TRBV19
clone size: NA
J gene: TRBJ2-1
D gene: NA

CDR3 DNA: TGTGCCAGCAGCCCAAGGGGACCCAATCAGCCCCAGCATTTT
CDR3 protein: CASSPRGPNQPQHF
V gene: TRBV7-2
clone size: NA
J gene: TRBJ1-5
D gene: NA

CDR3 DNA: TGTGCCAGCAGCTTCCGACAGGGGCCCTACGAGCAGTACTTC
CDR3 protein: CASSFRQGPYEQYF
V gene: TRBV9
clone size: NA
J gene: TRBJ2-7
D gene: TRBD1